One and the same sample provided the 12 T cell receptor beta chains below, sequenced in a study of blood T cells in healthy people across ages (dated by TCRdb to about 2015). Library generation was performed with 5' RACE. The instrument given in TCRdb is Illumina HiSeq 2500. The second PCR ran for about 6 to 12 cycles and used a J-beta primer mix along with a sample-barcoded 5' primer. TCRdb passed the public sequencing reads through fastp at Q25 and MiXCR, retaining productive beta sequences. Entries are consolidated by CDR3 protein sequence, retaining the most common genes and DNA. The sample has roughly 2 million distinct CDR3 sequences on record, just under 50% of them singletons. The ten top clones hold over 2% of the sample. The specimen was blood. These receptors all come from a woman aged 40 to 50 in good health.

This clonotype was recorded many times. J is TRBJ2-7 and V is TRBV6-1, with unresolved D. The CDR3 contains 13 residues. Trimming stripped 3 bases from V and 1 base from J, with 7 bases between. Germline V lookup: CDR1 MNHNS, CDR2 SASEGT. The CDR3, as DNA: TGTGCCAGCAGTGAGGCAGGATCCTACGAGCAGTACTTC. Translating gives CASSEAGSYEQYF.

The chain links TRBV4-3 to TRBJ1-2; weak D call: TRBD1 (5 bases). The V gene's germline CDR1 is LGHNA and CDR2 YSLEER. V was trimmed by 1 base and J by 10 bases, leaving 19 bases between them. The CDR3 is 15 amino acids. The CDR3 here is CASSQVSTGRKVYTF. The CDR3 coding sequence is TGCGCCAGCAGCCAAGTTTCTACAGGACGTAAGGTCTACACCTTC.

The chain recombines TRBV20-1 with TRBJ2-3; the match to TRBD2 covers 9 bases. The CDR3 has 14 residues. The V segment lost 3 bases and the J segment 5 bases; nucleotides outside the gene matches: 6. The germline CDR1 and CDR2 sequences are DFQATT and SNEGSKA (reference sequence). The CDR3 DNA sequence: TGCAGTGCTAGGCGGGGGGGCCTTGGAGATACGCAGTATTTT. Protein sequence: CSARRGGLGDTQYF.

This clonotype appeared a few times. The chain links TRBV9 to TRBJ1-4; D unresolved. Looked up from germline, CDR1 is SGDLS and CDR2 is YYNGEE. This CDR3 spans 13 amino acids. V was shortened by 2 bases and J by 7 bases, with 9 bases between the two germline ends. The CDR3 loop is CASSVRRGEKLFF. CDR3 sequence (DNA): TGTGCCAGCAGCGTCAGGCGGGGTGAAAAACTGTTTTTT.

This clonotype was counted only a few times. This chain uses TRBV4-1 with TRBJ2-1; D may be TRBD1 (5 bases). Trimming cost V 2 bases and J 9 bases, with 8 bases left between them. Germline V gives CDR1 MGHRA, CDR2 YSYEKL. The CDR3 spans 12 residues. CDR3 bases: TGCGCCAGCAGCCAACAAGGGGCTGAGCAGTTCTTC. Translating it yields CASSQQGAEQFF.

This clonotype was seen a handful of times. V gene TRBV4-1 combines with J gene TRBJ2-5; 8 nucleotides line up with TRBD1. Germline CDR1 and CDR2: MGHRA and YSYEKL. This CDR3 contains 15 residues. The V gene end was trimmed by 3 bases and the J gene end by 1 base; junction bases not matched to a gene: 4. CDR3 loop: CASSQPGTGQETQYF. In DNA, the CDR3 is TGCGCCAGCAGCCAGCCCGGGACAGGCCAAGAGACCCAGTACTTC.

Only one count was recorded for this clonotype. The V call is TRBV14, the J call TRBJ2-1; 7 bases agree with TRBD2. Germline V gene data show CDR1 as SGHDN and CDR2 as FVKESK. V lost 0 bases and J lost 6; bases outside the gene matches: 2. CDR3 length: 14 residues. The CDR3 loop is CASSQELASNEQFF. The CDR3 nucleotides are TGTGCCAGCAGCCAAGAACTAGCGAGCAATGAGCAGTTCTTC.

This clonotype was counted only a few times. The chain carries TRBV6-5 and TRBJ2-3; D unclear. Trimming took off 4 bases at V and 1 base at J, with 24 bases between the two ends. Germline-derived CDR1 and CDR2 are MNHEY and SVGAGI. The length of the CDR3 is 19 residues. CDR3 DNA sequence: TGTGCCAGCAGTTCCCTACACCTCAGTGAGACTTCTGGCACAGATACGCAGTATTTT. Its translation is CASSSLHLSETSGTDTQYF.

V gene TRBV28 combines with J gene TRBJ2-7; D unclear. The CDR3 is 13 amino acids. The V gene's germline CDR1 is MDHEN and CDR2 SYDVKM. V was pared by 8 bases and J by 0 bases, with 11 bases between. Here the CDR3 reads CASAYKGSYEQYF. The CDR3 DNA sequence: TGTGCCAGCGCGTATAAGGGCTCCTACGAGCAGTACTTC.

V gene TRBV2 combines with J gene TRBJ2-7, with D perhaps given as TRBD1 or TRBD2 (6 bases each). The CDR3 spans 14 residues. In germline, CDR1 is SNHLY, CDR2 FYNNEI. With 6 bases removed from V and 6 bases from J, the gap between germline ends came to 18 bases. The CDR3, as DNA: TGTGCCAGCAGCTTGGATCTCAGGGGAGGCGAGCAGTACTTC. Protein sequence: CASSLDLRGGEQYF.

The V and J genes are TRBV6-6 and TRBJ2-3, with 7 nucleotides matching TRBD1. CDR3 length: 12 amino acids. CDR1 is MNHNY and CDR2 is SVGAGI in the germline V gene (reference sequence). The V segment lost 8 bases and the J segment 4 bases; nucleotides outside the gene matches: 3. This CDR3 reads CASQGEPDTQYF. DNA of the CDR3: TGTGCCAGCCAGGGGGAACCAGATACGCAGTATTTT.

This clonotype was picked up a small number of times. The J gene is TRBJ2-3, the V gene TRBV6-2 or TRBV6-3; 9 nucleotides match TRBD1. This CDR3 spans 14 amino acids. Germline V gene lookup returns CDR1 MNHEY and CDR2 SVGEGT. V lost 6 bases to trimming and J lost 9 bases; unmatched junction nucleotides: 10. CDR3: CASRGTGTSWTQYF. The CDR3 nucleotides read TGTGCCAGCAGAGGGACAGGGACGTCGTGGACGCAGTATTTT.